The clone carrying this T cell receptor beta chain appeared a few times. From germline, CDR1 is ENHRY and CDR2 SYGVKD. The V and J ends lost 0 bases and 6 bases respectively, with 9 bases between them. CDR3 length equals 13 residues. Each CDR3 protein gets one entry after TCRdb re-called the RT-PCR reads with MiXCR. There are about 680,000 distinct CDR3 sequences in the sample; over 12% occur only once, and 3% to 4.5% lies in the top ten. The origin of this receptor is a female donor in good health, serving as a healthy control. The rearrangement joins TRBV10-3 to TRBJ2-7; possibly TRBD2 for D (6 bases). Sequencing used memory CD4+ T cells from blood. CDR3 loop: CAISESLASEQYF. Written as DNA, the CDR3 is TGTGCCATCAGTGAGTCGCTAGCGTCCGAGCAGTACTTC.